This entry lists 20 T cell receptor beta chains sequenced from one sample in a study of T cells in tumors after PD-1 blockade. Measured with immunoSEQ multiplex PCR; TCRdb has only the in-frame clones, and not every one. The sample yields approximately 6,300 clones, about 63% seen once. The sample in question was tumor tissue, obtained before anti-PD-1 treatment. These receptors all come from a human donor with basal cell carcinoma.

V gene TRBV5-4 combines with J gene TRBJ1-2; the match to TRBD1 covers 7 bases. The germline CDR1 and CDR2 sequences are SGHNT and YYREEE (reference sequence). CDR3 length: 15 residues. V gave up 3 bases and J gave up 3 bases; unmatched junction bases: 8. This chain's CDR3 is CASSSTGAGDYGYTF. The CDR3 DNA reads TGTGCCAGCAGCTCCACAGGGGCGGGGGACTATGGCTACACCTTC.

The gene calls are TRBV7-2 and TRBJ2-3; D call uncertain. Trimming took 5 bases from V and 0 from J, leaving 12 bases between them. Per the germline V gene, CDR1 is SGHTA and CDR2 is FQGNSA. The CDR3 is 15 residues long. In DNA form, the CDR3 reads TGTGCCAGCAGCGCCTCCCTCGCGAGCACAGATACGCAGTATTTT. Translating gives CASSASLASTDTQYF.

The J gene is TRBJ2-5, the V gene TRBV5-1, with TRBD2 matching over 8 bases. CDR3 length: 14 amino acids. The J segment lost 4 bases and the V segment lost 2 bases, leaving 4 bases of the junction unmatched. Germline loops: CDR1 SGHRS, CDR2 YFSETQ. Written as DNA, the CDR3 is TGCGCCAGCAGCTTTAGCGGGGCCCCAGAGACCCAGTACTTC. It yields the protein CASSFSGAPETQYF.

The chain employs TRBV5-3 and TRBJ1-2; the D gene is possibly TRBD1 (5 bases). TRBV5-3 is marked as an open reading frame, function uncertain. V shed 2 bases and J shed 0 bases, with 20 bases lying between them. CDR3 length equals 18 residues. The CDR3 protein is CARSFLLVSKGTNYGYTF. The CDR3 DNA reads as TGTGCCAGAAGCTTCCTACTAGTCTCGAAGGGGACTAACTATGGCTACACCTTC.

CDR3 protein: CAISEITSGAYNEQFF. DNA of the CDR3: TGTGCCATCAGTGAGATTACTAGCGGGGCCTACAATGAGCAGTTCTTC. The chain carries TRBV10-3 and TRBJ2-1; 10 positions match TRBD2. This CDR3 contains 16 residues. Germline-derived CDR1 and CDR2 are ENHRY and SYGVKD. The trim removed 2 bases at V and 2 bases at J, leaving 3 bases unmatched.

This clone was counted a single time. One junction end disagrees with the germline gene, perhaps due to a read error. The chain uses TRBV18 and TRBJ2-4; D might be TRBD2 (5 bases). Germline V gives CDR1 KGHSH, CDR2 LQKENI. The CDR3 has 14 amino acids. The CDR3 protein is CASSPDLASPLVNF. DNA of the CDR3: TGTGCCAGCTCACCCGATCTCGCTAGCCCCCTCGTAAACTTC.

This clone appeared once. The rearrangement uses TRBV29-1 and TRBJ1-2; a possible D gene is TRBD1 (6 bases). Germline V gene data show CDR1 as SQVTM and CDR2 as ANQGSEA. The CDR3 is 17 amino acids. V gave up 0 bases and J gave up 1 base, with 18 bases separating them. CDR3 coding DNA: TGCAGCGTTGAAGATCTTGGGACACCTACCCGTAACTATGGCTACACCTTC. Its protein is CSVEDLGTPTRNYGYTF.

This clone turned up a few times. The rearrangement uses TRBV18 and TRBJ2-4; D uncertain. The CDR3 is 15 amino acids. Trimming pared 5 bases from V and 3 bases from J, leaving 14 bases between. Germline-derived CDR1 and CDR2 are KGHSH and LQKENI. The CDR3 loop is CASSSKTEGKNIQYF. The CDR3 DNA follows: TGTGCCAGCTCATCAAAAACCGAAGGCAAAAACATTCAGTACTTC.

The chain employs TRBV2 and TRBJ2-2; D call uncertain. V was trimmed by 4 bases and J by 0 bases, leaving 6 bases between them. The CDR3 covers 14 residues. The germline gives CDR1 SNHLY, CDR2 FYNNEI. CDR3 coding DNA: TGTGCCAGCAGTGCAGGAACGAACACCGGGGAGCTGTTTTTT. The encoded protein is CASSAGTNTGELFF.

The rearrangement joins TRBV14 to TRBJ2-5; D perhaps matches TRBD1 (6 bases). The CDR3 covers 16 residues. The ends were cut back, 2 bases at V and 1 base at J, with 14 bases in the middle. Germline V gives CDR1 SGHDN, CDR2 FVKESK. The CDR3 loop is CASSQKPGQGQETQYF. Written as DNA, the CDR3 is TGTGCCAGCAGCCAAAAGCCGGGACAAGGCCAAGAGACCCAGTACTTC.

This chain connects TRBV2 to TRBJ2-3; TRBD1 aligns across 7 bases. Germline loops: CDR1 SNHLY, CDR2 FYNNEI. This CDR3 has 15 amino acids. Trimming took 5 bases from V and 1 from J; bases not matched to a gene: 6. CDR3 DNA sequence: TGTGCCAGCAGTAAGGGACAGTACCGCACAGATACGCAGTATTTT. Translated, it gives CASSKGQYRTDTQYF.

The sample holds one count of this clone. The rearrangement links TRBV15 to TRBJ1-1; no definite D call. Per germline, CDR1 LNHNV and CDR2 YYDKDF (reference sequence). Between the trimmed V and J ends, which lost 1 base and 3 bases, there was a span of 12 bases. The length of the CDR3 is 15 residues. The CDR3 spells CATSRGAGTDTEAFF. The CDR3 DNA is TGTGCCACCAGCAGAGGGGCGGGAACGGACACTGAAGCTTTCTTT.

The chain uses TRBV29-1 and TRBJ2-3; 7 nucleotides line up with TRBD1. The CDR3 sequence is 12 residues long. The V segment lost 2 bases and the J segment 5 bases; nucleotides outside the gene matches: 1. In germline, CDR1 is SQVTM, CDR2 ANQGSEA. The CDR3 loop reads CSVEQGVDTQYF. The DNA of the CDR3 is TGCAGCGTTGAACAGGGGGTAGATACGCAGTATTTT.

The V gene is TRBV3-1 (or the pseudogene TRBV3-2), the J gene TRBJ1-1; D remains unclear. Trimming removed 0 bases at V and 0 bases at J, with 11 bases between. The CDR3 runs 16 residues. The V gene's germline CDR1 is LGHDT and CDR2 YNNKEL (reference sequence). The CDR3 is CASSQDDLIMNTEAFF. The CDR3 DNA sequence: TGTGCCAGCAGCCAAGATGACCTGATTATGAACACTGAAGCTTTCTTT.

The chain carries TRBV19 and TRBJ1-2; D possibly corresponds to TRBD1 (6 bases). This CDR3 has 13 amino acids. Germline CDR1 and CDR2: LNHDA and SQIVND (reference sequence). With 7 bases removed from V and 4 bases from J, the gap between germline ends came to 13 bases. The CDR3 DNA is TGTGCCAGTACCTCGGACAGAGCCTATGGCTACACCTTC. Its translation: CASTSDRAYGYTF.

J is TRBJ1-5 and V is TRBV6-6, with D possibly being TRBD1 (5 bases). Germline-derived CDR1 and CDR2 are MNHNY and SVGAGI (reference sequence). This CDR3 region has 14 residues. Between the trimmed V and J ends, which lost 8 bases and 7 bases, there was a span of 18 bases. CDR3 loop: CASSRRGAGQPQHF. DNA for the CDR3: TGTGCCAGCTCTAGGCGAGGGGCCGGGCAGCCCCAGCATTTT.

V is TRBV5-4 and J is TRBJ2-3; D possibly corresponds to TRBD1 (6 bases). Germline V CDR1 and CDR2: SGHNT, YYREEE (reference sequence). V dropped 3 bases and J dropped 2 bases, with 22 bases sitting between them. The CDR3 contains 18 residues. This CDR3 is CASSSPTPGVGYTDTQYF. CDR3 DNA sequence: TGTGCCAGCAGCTCCCCGACCCCAGGGGTCGGCTACACAGATACGCAGTATTTT.

To note about this clone: Other DNA sequences from this sample encode an identical CDR3 as well. The chain links TRBV6-5 to TRBJ1-5; TRBD1 is a possible D gene (5 bases). This CDR3 region has 13 residues. From germline, CDR1 is MNHEY and CDR2 SVGAGI. V was clipped by 3 bases and J by 7 bases, with 10 bases between them. The CDR3 nucleotides read TGTGCCAGCAGTTATAGGGAGGGGCAGCCCCAGCATTTT. It is translated as CASSYREGQPQHF.

This clone was seen a few times. The CDR3 loop reads CASSHSGQNTEAFF. Written as DNA, the CDR3 is TGTGCCAGTAGTCACTCGGGCCAGAACACTGAAGCTTTCTTT. The chain links TRBV19 to TRBJ1-1; D gene ambiguous. The length of the CDR3 is 14 residues. The V end was cut by 5 bases, the J end by 1 base, with 11 bases between. In germline, CDR1 is LNHDA, CDR2 SQIVND (reference sequence).

The rearrangement uses TRBV10-1 and TRBJ1-1; D uncertain. Between the trimmed V and J ends, which lost 3 bases and 1 base, there was a span of 6 bases. This CDR3 has 13 residues. In germline, CDR1 is WNHNN, CDR2 SYGVQD (reference sequence). This CDR3 is CASSEQRNTEAFF. In DNA, the CDR3 is TGCGCCAGCAGTGAACAACGGAACACTGAAGCTTTCTTT.